This TCR beta chain appears in the sequencing data of a study of T cell responses to AZD1222 COVID-19 vaccine. Study conclusions and caveats: Clonal diversity may have been underestimated, and the donors were mostly white British, with more females than males.

The V and J ends lost 6 bases and 2 bases respectively, with 13 bases between them. CDR3 size: 14 residues. Germline values: CDR1 MNHEY, CDR2 SVGAGI. Worth noting for this clone: Its target is not known.

Repertoires were generated with immunoSEQ multiplex PCR, while TCRdb's copy carries only in-frame clones and drops some. The table shows 150,000 to 200,000 clones, with 92% occurring only once. Timing groups of about 4 and about 12 weeks for second doses were pooled. The chain carries TRBV6-5 and TRBJ1-1, with D possibly matching TRBD1 (5 bases). This sample comprised peripheral blood, obtained 28 days after the second AZD1222 dose. The receptor comes from an adult who received the AZD1222 COVID-19 vaccine. This CDR3 reads CASRLPGPNTEAFF. The CDR3 DNA follows: TGTGCCAGCAGGCTACCGGGACCCAACACTGAAGCTTTCTTT.